The TCR beta chain under discussion was sequenced for a study of T cell changes during pregnancy in multiple sclerosis. The table came from immunoSEQ multiplex PCR; TCRdb's copy has only in-frame clones and leaves some out. Altogether approximately 84,000 clones are present, 94% being singletons, with the ten largest covering 0.95% to 1%. The CDR3 has 14 amino acids. V dropped 7 bases and J dropped 3 bases, with 12 bases sitting between them. Germline assignment: CDR1 MNHEY and CDR2 SVGAGI. This TCR was sampled from a female donor in good health, enrolled as a control in a pregnancy study. Sample: peripheral blood, taken in the second trimester of pregnancy. The chain joins TRBV6-5 to TRBJ1-4; tentatively, D is TRBD1 (5 bases). Here the CDR3 DNA reads TGTGCCAGCACAGACGGGACTTCTAATGAAAAACTGTTTTTT. Residues: CASTDGTSNEKLFF.